A single sample gave rise to the 24 T cell receptor beta chains below, sequenced in a study of post-analysis software for immune sequencing data. Study conclusions and caveats: Patients carried roughly 5 TRBV segments more frequently than controls did, and TRBV5-6, TRBV5-1 and TRBV20-1 were among them.

For these TCRs, the target antigens are not known. Unique molecular identifiers featured in each of the TCR beta cDNA libraries. TCRdb re-called the PCR reads through MiXCR, storing one row per CDR3 protein. Counted here are fewer than 850,000 distinct CDR3 sequences, under 60% occurring once; the ten biggest clones make up roughly 5.2%. The sample taken for sequencing was blood. These TCRs come from a girl aged 5-17 years with multiple sclerosis.

The V gene is TRBV21-1, the J gene TRBJ2-5; whether TRBD2, the table's D call, matches the DNA was not checked. TRBV21-1 is a pseudogene. The CDR3 is made up of 15 amino acids. CDR3 nucleotides: TGTGCCCGAGGCTTATTGACTAGTCGGGCAGAGACCCAGTACTTC. It encodes CARGLLTSRAETQYF.

The V and J genes are TRBV4-2 and TRBJ2-1; D could derive from TRBD1 or TRBD2 (6 bases each). Trimming stripped 1 base from V and 8 bases from J, with 12 bases between. This CDR3 is 14 amino acids long. Germline V gene lookup returns CDR1 LGHNA and CDR2 YNFKEQ. The CDR3 loop is CASSQARGGDEQFF. The CDR3 DNA reads as TGTGCCAGCAGCCAAGCCAGGGGAGGCGATGAGCAGTTCTTC.

The chain combines TRBV20-1 with TRBJ2-7; D ambiguous. From germline, CDR1 is DFQATT and CDR2 SNEGSKA (reference sequence). Trimming removed 1 base from V and 5 bases from J, with 15 bases in between. CDR3 length equals 14 residues. The chain's CDR3 is CSARVPAKSDEQYF. CDR3 sequence (DNA): TGCAGTGCTAGAGTGCCTGCTAAGTCCGACGAGCAGTACTTC.

This chain connects TRBV29-1 to TRBJ1-5, with TRBD1 matching over 9 bases. After removal of 7 bases from V and 3 bases from J, the junction contained 10 bases not matched to a gene. CDR1 is SQVTM, CDR2 ANQGSEA, per germline. The CDR3 consists of 15 residues. CDR3 coding DNA: TGCAGCGGCCGAAGGGACAGGGAGGTCAATCAGCCCCAGCATTTT. Its protein product is CSGRRDREVNQPQHF.

This clonotype was seen a handful of times. One end of the junction varies from germline; a read error may be responsible. The chain recombines TRBV20-1 with TRBJ2-1, with 8 nucleotides matching TRBD2. The CDR3 is 15 amino acids. In germline, CDR1 is DFQATT, CDR2 SNEGSKA (reference sequence). CDR3 amino acids: CSTSQLADSYNEQFF. As DNA, the CDR3 is TGCAGTACTAGCCAACTAGCGGACTCCTACAATGAGCAGTTCTTC.

This clonotype was detected only a few times. This chain joins TRBV7-2 and TRBJ2-1, with D possibly TRBD2 on 6 matching bases. V lost 9 bases and J 7 bases, leaving 16 bases between the germline ends. This CDR3 spans 13 amino acids. From germline, CDR1 is SGHTA and CDR2 FQGNSA. In DNA form, the CDR3 reads TGTGCCAGTATGGGACTCCGGAGGAATGAGCAGTTCTTC. Residues: CASMGLRRNEQFF. Supplemented by reference TRBV7-2 and TRBJ2-1, the full variable domain reads GAGVSQSPSNKVTEKGKDVELRCDPISGHTALYWYRQSLGQGLEFLIYFQGNSAPDKSGLPSDRFSAERTGGSVSTLTIQRTQQEDSAVYLCASMGLRRNEQFFGPGTRLTVL.

This clonotype has more than one count but fewer than ten. The rearrangement joins TRBV20-1 to TRBJ2-5; a possible D gene is TRBD2 (6 bases). This CDR3 comprises 16 residues. The germline V and J ends were trimmed by 3 bases and 0 bases, with 17 bases remaining between them. Germline V CDR1 and CDR2: DFQATT, SNEGSKA (reference sequence). CDR3 DNA: TGCAGTGCTAGCCAATGGGAGGTAGGGTACCAAGAGACCCAGTACTTC. This translates into CSASQWEVGYQETQYF.

The CDR3 spells CSVARTGRSDTQYF. The CDR3 region has the DNA TGCAGCGTTGCACGGACAGGGAGATCAGATACGCAGTATTTT. The rearrangement uses TRBV29-1 and TRBJ2-3; 8 bases map to TRBD1. This CDR3 is built from 14 residues. Germline V CDR1 and CDR2: SQVTM, ANQGSEA. Germline trimming cut 4 bases from V and 4 bases from J; bases unmatched to any gene: 7.

The chain couples TRBV6-1 to TRBJ1-2; D unclear. Germline V lookup: CDR1 MNHNS, CDR2 SASEGT. With 5 bases removed from V and 6 bases from J, the gap between germline ends came to 19 bases. This CDR3 is built from 15 residues. CDR3 nucleotide sequence: TGTGCCAGCAGTCCCCAGTTACACGGGTGGGATGGCTACACCTTC. As protein: CASSPQLHGWDGYTF.

This clonotype is a singleton in its sample. The CDR3 sequence: CASRSLFVRGEVQPQHF. The DNA of the CDR3 is TGTGCCAGCAGATCCCTCTTCGTGAGGGGCGAGGTTCAACCCCAGCATTTT. This chain uses TRBV2 with TRBJ1-5, with D possibly TRBD1 on 5 matching bases. This CDR3 is 17 amino acids long. Germline V gene sequence: CDR1 SNHLY, CDR2 FYNNEI. V lost 6 bases and J lost 10, with 28 bases in between.

The rearrangement joins TRBV28 to TRBJ2-1; D ambiguous. The V gene's germline CDR1 is MDHEN and CDR2 SYDVKM. The CDR3 consists of 12 residues. The germline V and J ends were trimmed by 1 base and 9 bases, with 7 bases remaining between them. The CDR3 spells CASSLFPGEQFF. In DNA form, the CDR3 reads TGTGCCAGCAGTTTATTCCCGGGTGAGCAGTTCTTC.

The CDR3 DNA follows: TGTGCCAGCAGTTCTCTTTCGTTGACAGGCGTCTCTGGGGCCAACGTCCTGACTTTC. Amino acids: CASSSLSLTGVSGANVLTF. The V gene is TRBV6-5, the J gene TRBJ2-6; TRBD1 is a possible D gene (6 bases). The CDR3 is 19 amino acids. The V gene's germline CDR1 is MNHEY and CDR2 SVGAGI. V was trimmed by 4 bases and J by 0 bases, leaving 19 bases between them.

This rearrangement joins TRBV6-5 to TRBJ1-1, with TRBD1 matching over 9 bases. Germline V gives CDR1 MNHEY, CDR2 SVGAGI. The V gene end was trimmed by 6 bases and the J gene end by 11 bases; junction bases not matched to a gene: 4. This CDR3 region has 11 residues. CDR3: CASRWGTGAFF. CDR3 sequence (DNA): TGTGCCAGCAGATGGGGGACAGGGGCTTTCTTT.

This clonotype has more than one count but fewer than ten. J is TRBJ2-7 and V is TRBV12-3 or TRBV12-4; 7 bases agree with TRBD2. The CDR3 runs to 16 residues. With V trimmed by 4 bases and J by 2 bases, 11 bases remained unmatched. The CDR3 region is CASSSPVSGVAYEQYF. CDR3 coding DNA: TGTGCCAGCAGTTCTCCGGTGAGCGGGGTCGCCTACGAGCAGTACTTC.

The V and J genes are TRBV4-1 and TRBJ2-1, with D possibly being TRBD1 or TRBD2 (5 bases each). The V and J ends lost 0 bases and 2 bases respectively, with 14 bases between them. This CDR3 has 17 residues. Germline-derived CDR1 and CDR2 are MGHRA and YSYEKL. CDR3 nucleotide sequence: TGCGCCAGCAGCCAAGATCTTGGGGGTTTGCCCTACAATGAGCAGTTCTTC. This encodes CASSQDLGGLPYNEQFF.

V gene TRBV12-3 or TRBV12-4 combines with J gene TRBJ1-2; 9 nucleotides agree with TRBD1. CDR3 length equals 16 residues. With 1 base clipped from V and 4 bases from J, the junction kept 7 bases outside the gene matches. CDR3 protein: CASSLDPQTGGYGYTF. The CDR3 DNA sequence: TGTGCCAGCAGTTTAGACCCCCAGACAGGGGGCTATGGCTACACCTTC.

The rearrangement links TRBV6-2 or TRBV6-3 to TRBJ1-1; D unresolved. The CDR3 totals 12 residues. Trimming took off 6 bases at V and 7 bases at J, with 12 bases between the two ends. Per germline, CDR1 MNHEY and CDR2 SVGEGT. The CDR3 region is CASRNGPLEAFF. The CDR3 DNA reads TGTGCCAGCAGGAATGGACCTCTTGAAGCTTTCTTT.

This rearrangement joins TRBV7-2 to TRBJ2-1; 13 bases fit TRBD2. The junction had 3 bases not matched to a gene; V was cut back by 5 bases and J by 8 bases. The CDR3 loop spans 14 amino acids. Germline values: CDR1 SGHTA, CDR2 FQGNSA. CDR3 amino acids: CASSGLAGVYEQFF. The DNA for the CDR3 is TGTGCCAGCAGCGGACTAGCGGGAGTCTATGAGCAGTTCTTC.

V usage is TRBV28 and J usage is TRBJ2-3; 8 positions match TRBD1. Germline V gives CDR1 MDHEN, CDR2 SYDVKM. CDR3 length: 16 residues. Trimming at V came to 2 bases and at J to 4 bases, leaving 8 bases not matched to a gene. The CDR3 sequence is CASSLGWGRGPDTQYF. DNA for the CDR3: TGTGCCAGCAGTTTAGGCTGGGGCAGGGGGCCAGATACGCAGTATTTT.

The gene calls are TRBV18 and TRBJ2-7; 9 bases align to TRBD1. Germline CDR1 reads KGHSH; CDR2 reads LQKENI. V was clipped by 5 bases and J by 2 bases; unmatched bases: 7. The CDR3 totals 15 residues. As DNA, the CDR3 is TGTGCCAGCTCAGAGGGACAGGGAGGACCCTACGAGCAGTACTTC. This encodes CASSEGQGGPYEQYF.

This clonotype was observed a single time. CDR3 sequence: CSVGATSGSHGQFF. As DNA, the CDR3 is TGCAGCGTGGGAGCGACTAGCGGGAGCCATGGGCAGTTCTTC. This chain joins TRBV29-1 and TRBJ2-1; 12 positions match TRBD2. The CDR3 length is 14 residues. V lost 6 bases and J lost 12; bases outside the gene matches: 12. The germline V gene has CDR1 SQVTM and CDR2 ANQGSEA.

The V call is TRBV7-8, the J call TRBJ2-7; 13 nucleotides agree with TRBD2. V lost 5 bases and J lost 4; bases outside the gene matches: 5. CDR1 is SGHVS, CDR2 FQNEAQ, per germline. The CDR3 is made up of 15 amino acids. The CDR3 sequence is CASSRTSGGGYEQYF. CDR3 DNA sequence: TGTGCCAGCAGCCGGACTAGCGGGGGCGGGTACGAGCAGTACTTC.

This chain links TRBV5-1 with TRBJ2-5, with 8 bases matching TRBD1. Germline CDR1 SGHRS, CDR2 YFSETQ. The trim removed 0 bases at V and 5 bases at J, leaving 3 bases unmatched. CDR3 size: 14 residues. Here the CDR3 reads CASSLARGRETQYF. As DNA, the CDR3 is TGCGCCAGCAGCTTGGCCAGGGGGCGCGAGACCCAGTACTTC.

This clonotype appeared a few times. This chain uses TRBV12-5 with TRBJ1-1; D remains unclear. The germline gives CDR1 LGHNT, CDR2 FRNRAP. The germline V and J ends were trimmed by 4 bases and 4 bases, with 16 bases remaining between them. The CDR3 runs 15 residues. CDR3 DNA sequence: TGTGCTAGTGGTTGGACCCCATCCGAGGGCACTGAAGCTTTCTTT. The encoded protein is CASGWTPSEGTEAFF.